A selection of T cell receptor beta chains follows, all from one sample in a study of blood T cells in healthy people across ages. TCRdb re-called the 5' RACE reads through MiXCR, storing one row per CDR3 protein. The table includes roughly 700,000 distinct CDR3 sequences, around 49% detected once. Sample: blood. Receptors originate from an older woman in good health. CDR3s leave out the opening cysteine and the closing phenylalanine or tryptophan. Each record gives: V gene, clone size, J gene, CDR3 protein. Clone size is not always given. Where it is, it says once, few, many or a class for expanded clones.

TRBV7-2	few	TRBJ1-1	ASSLYSSVNTEAF
TRBV7-8	once	NA	ASSARLAGGPYEQY
TRBV25-1	NA	TRBJ2-7	ASTGWAIEQY
TRBV4-1	NA	TRBJ2-7	ASSQTSGGPYEQY
TRBV5-1	once	TRBJ1-1	ASSGRTGGETEAF
TRBV25-1	NA	TRBJ2-7	ASSGDRFRARYEQY
TRBV9	few	TRBJ2-6	ASSAESGLADAGANVLT
TRBV5-1	NA	TRBJ2-6	ASSLADRGLFGANVLT
TRBV6-1	NA	TRBJ2-1	ASSQGTYPGLAGDEQF
TRBV7-2	once	TRBJ2-7	ASSTGTGASYEQY
TRBV20-1	few	TRBJ2-1	SARDSMRQAHNEQF
TRBV27	once	TRBJ2-7	ASSFVRAAYEQY
TRBV29-1	few	TRBJ1-2	SGGGGGAYGYT
TRBV4-2	NA	TRBJ1-2	ASSQEIRGSDCGYT
TRBV4-1	once	TRBJ2-1	ASGHINMGLAADEQF
TRBV27	many	TRBJ2-4	ASSLSPKNIQY
TRBV10-3	NA	NA	AISRLSMGPNEQY
TRBV4-2	NA	TRBJ2-5	ASSQGDAGGVETQY
TRBV12-3/TRBV12-4	NA	TRBJ2-2	ASSLVGGNTGELF
TRBV20-1	few	TRBJ2-6	SAKRVANVLT
TRBV24-1	NA	TRBJ2-7	ATSDPKSSYEQY
TRBV29-1	NA	TRBJ1-1	SVVPWGTEAF
TRBV6-6	NA	TRBJ1-2	ASSRTGENYGYT
TRBV6-1	few	TRBJ1-5	ATSKTGKSNQPQH
TRBV7-6	NA	TRBJ1-6	ASSRDRSGSPLH
TRBV4-2	NA	TRBJ2-5	ASSQGRDPINEQY
TRBV5-1	NA	TRBJ1-6	ASSLATSYNSPLH
TRBV7-9	few	TRBJ2-7	ASSLDAAEQY
TRBV27	NA	TRBJ2-1	ASSPEREGNEQF
TRBV29-1	few	TRBJ2-3	SVEDSPAVQY
TRBV11-2	NA	TRBJ2-5	ASSQEGTGGLKTQY
TRBV20-1	NA	TRBJ2-3	SARTAGGPGDTQY
TRBV6-2/TRBV6-3	NA	TRBJ2-1	ASSQGTSGLQF